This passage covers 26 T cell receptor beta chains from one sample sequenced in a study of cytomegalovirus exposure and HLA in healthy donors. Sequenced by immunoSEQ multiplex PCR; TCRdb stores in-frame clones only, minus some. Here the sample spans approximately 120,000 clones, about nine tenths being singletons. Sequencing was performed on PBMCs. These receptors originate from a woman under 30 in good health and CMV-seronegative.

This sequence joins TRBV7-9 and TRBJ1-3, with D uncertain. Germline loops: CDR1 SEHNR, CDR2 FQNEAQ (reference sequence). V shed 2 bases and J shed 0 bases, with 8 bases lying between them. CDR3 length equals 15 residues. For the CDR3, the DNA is TGTGCCAGCAGCTTATTCGGGAGCTCTGGAAACACCATATATTTT. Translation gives CASSLFGSSGNTIYF.

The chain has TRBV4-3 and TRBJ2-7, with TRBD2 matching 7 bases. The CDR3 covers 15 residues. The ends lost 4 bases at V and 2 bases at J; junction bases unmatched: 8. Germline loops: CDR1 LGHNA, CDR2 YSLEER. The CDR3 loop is CASSLGAGGTYEQYF. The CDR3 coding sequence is TGCGCCAGCAGCCTAGGTGCCGGGGGGACCTACGAGCAGTACTTC.

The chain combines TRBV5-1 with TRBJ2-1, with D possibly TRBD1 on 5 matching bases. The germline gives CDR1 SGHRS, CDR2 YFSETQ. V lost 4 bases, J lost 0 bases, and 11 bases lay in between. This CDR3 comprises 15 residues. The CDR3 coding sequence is TGCGCCAGCAGCCGACAGTTAAGCTCCTACAATGAGCAGTTCTTC. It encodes CASSRQLSSYNEQFF.

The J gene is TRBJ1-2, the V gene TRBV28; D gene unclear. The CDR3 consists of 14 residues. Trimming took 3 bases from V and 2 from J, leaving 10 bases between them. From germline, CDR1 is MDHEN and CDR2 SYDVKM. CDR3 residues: CASSFILENYGYTF. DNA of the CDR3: TGTGCCAGCAGTTTTATTCTTGAGAACTATGGCTACACCTTC.

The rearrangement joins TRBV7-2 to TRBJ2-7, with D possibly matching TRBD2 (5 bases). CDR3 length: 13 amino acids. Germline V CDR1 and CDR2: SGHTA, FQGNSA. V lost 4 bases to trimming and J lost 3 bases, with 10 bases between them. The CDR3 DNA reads TGTGCCAGCAGCTCCCGGGAAAACTACGAGCAGTACTTC. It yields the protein CASSSRENYEQYF.

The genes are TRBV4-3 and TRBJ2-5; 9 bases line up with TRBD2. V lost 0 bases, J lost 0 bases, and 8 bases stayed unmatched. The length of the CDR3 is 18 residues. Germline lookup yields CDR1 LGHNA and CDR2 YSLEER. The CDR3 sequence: CASSQENAGGEYQETQYF. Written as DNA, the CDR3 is TGCGCCAGCAGCCAAGAAAACGCGGGGGGGGAGTACCAAGAGACCCAGTACTTC.

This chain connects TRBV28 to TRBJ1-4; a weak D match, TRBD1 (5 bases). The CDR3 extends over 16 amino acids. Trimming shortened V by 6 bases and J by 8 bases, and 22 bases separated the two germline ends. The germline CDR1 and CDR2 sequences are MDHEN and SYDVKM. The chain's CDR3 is CASSDNTWTLPEKLFF. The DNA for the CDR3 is TGTGCCAGCAGCGACAACACCTGGACACTCCCCGAAAAACTGTTTTTT.

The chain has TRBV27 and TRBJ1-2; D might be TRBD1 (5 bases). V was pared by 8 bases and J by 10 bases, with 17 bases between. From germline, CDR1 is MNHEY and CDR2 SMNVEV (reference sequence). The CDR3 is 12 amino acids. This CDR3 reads CASGALGKDYTF. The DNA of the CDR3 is TGTGCCAGCGGGGCTTTGGGGAAGGACTACACCTTC.

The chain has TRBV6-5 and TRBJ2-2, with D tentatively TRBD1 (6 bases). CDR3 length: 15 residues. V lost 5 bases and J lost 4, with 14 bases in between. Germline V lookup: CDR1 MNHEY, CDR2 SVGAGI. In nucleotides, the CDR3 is TGTGCCAGCAGTAATGAAGGGGGAGTCACCGGGGAGCTGTTTTTT. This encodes CASSNEGGVTGELFF.

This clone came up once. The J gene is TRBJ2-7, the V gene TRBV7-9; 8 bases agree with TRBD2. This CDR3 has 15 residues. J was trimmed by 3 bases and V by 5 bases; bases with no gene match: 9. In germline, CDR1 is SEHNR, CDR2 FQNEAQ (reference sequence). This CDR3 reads CASSLTGAGVYEQYF. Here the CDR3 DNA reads TGTGCCAGCAGCCTCACGGGAGCGGGGGTCTACGAGCAGTACTTC.

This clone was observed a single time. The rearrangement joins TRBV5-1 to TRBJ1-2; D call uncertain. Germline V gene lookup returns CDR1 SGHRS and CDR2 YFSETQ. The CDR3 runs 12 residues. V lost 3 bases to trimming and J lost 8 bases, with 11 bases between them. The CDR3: CASSSSSRGYTF. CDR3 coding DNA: TGCGCCAGCAGCTCCTCCTCGCGGGGCTACACCTTC. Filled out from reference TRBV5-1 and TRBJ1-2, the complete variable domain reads KAGVTQTPRYLIKTRGQQVTLSCSPISGHRSVSWYQQTPGQGLQFLFEYFSETQRNKGNFPGRFSGRQFSNSRSEMNVSTLELGDSALYLCASSSSSRGYTFGSGTRLTVV.

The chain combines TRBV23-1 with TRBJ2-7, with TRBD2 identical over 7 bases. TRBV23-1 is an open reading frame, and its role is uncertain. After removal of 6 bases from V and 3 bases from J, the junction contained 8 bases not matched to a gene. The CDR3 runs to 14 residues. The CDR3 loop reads CASRPGGLLYEQYF. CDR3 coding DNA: TGCGCCAGCAGACCGGGGGGACTCCTCTACGAGCAGTACTTC.

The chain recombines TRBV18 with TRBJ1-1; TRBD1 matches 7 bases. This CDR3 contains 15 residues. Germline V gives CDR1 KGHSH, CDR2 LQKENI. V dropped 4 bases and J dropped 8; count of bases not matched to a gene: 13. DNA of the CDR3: TGTGCCAGCTCACTTCGGACAGGTGGGGACAACGAAGCTTTCTTT. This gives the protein CASSLRTGGDNEAFF. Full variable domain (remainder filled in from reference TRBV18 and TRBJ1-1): NAGVMQNPRHLVRRRGQEARLRCSPMKGHSHVYWYRQLPEEGLKFMVYLQKENIIDESGMPKERFSAEFPKEGPSILRIQQVVRGDSAAYFCASSLRTGGDNEAFFGQGTRLTVV.

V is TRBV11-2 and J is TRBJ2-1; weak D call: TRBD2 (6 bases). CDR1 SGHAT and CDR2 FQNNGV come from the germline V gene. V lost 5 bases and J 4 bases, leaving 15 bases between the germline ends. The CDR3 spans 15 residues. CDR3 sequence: CASSLTRGIYNEQFF. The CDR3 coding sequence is TGTGCCAGCAGCCTGACCCGCGGGATTTACAATGAGCAGTTCTTC.

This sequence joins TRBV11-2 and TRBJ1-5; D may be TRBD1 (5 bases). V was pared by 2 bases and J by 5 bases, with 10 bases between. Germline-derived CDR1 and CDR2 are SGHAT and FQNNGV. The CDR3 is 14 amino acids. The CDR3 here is CASSLQGLHQPQHF. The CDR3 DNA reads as TGTGCCAGCAGCTTACAGGGTCTGCATCAGCCCCAGCATTTT.

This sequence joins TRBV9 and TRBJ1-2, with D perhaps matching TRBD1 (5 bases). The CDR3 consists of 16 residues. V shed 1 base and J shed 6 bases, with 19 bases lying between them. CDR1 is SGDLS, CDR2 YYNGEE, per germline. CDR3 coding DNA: TGTGCCAGCAGCGTACTCAGTGCAGGGCCTAGTAATGGCTACACCTTC. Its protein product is CASSVLSAGPSNGYTF.

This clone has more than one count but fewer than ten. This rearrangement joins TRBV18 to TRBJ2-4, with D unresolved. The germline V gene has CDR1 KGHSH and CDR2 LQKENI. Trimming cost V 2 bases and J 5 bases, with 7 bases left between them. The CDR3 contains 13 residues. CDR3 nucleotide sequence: TGTGCCAGCTCACCAGGAGCTCAAAACATTCAGTACTTC. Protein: CASSPGAQNIQYF.

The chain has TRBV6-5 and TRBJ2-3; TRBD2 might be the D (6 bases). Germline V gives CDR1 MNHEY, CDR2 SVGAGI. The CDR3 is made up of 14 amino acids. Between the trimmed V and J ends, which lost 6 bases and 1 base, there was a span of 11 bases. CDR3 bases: TGTGCCAGCAGCCTGGGGGGAGGCACAGATACGCAGTATTTT. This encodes CASSLGGGTDTQYF.

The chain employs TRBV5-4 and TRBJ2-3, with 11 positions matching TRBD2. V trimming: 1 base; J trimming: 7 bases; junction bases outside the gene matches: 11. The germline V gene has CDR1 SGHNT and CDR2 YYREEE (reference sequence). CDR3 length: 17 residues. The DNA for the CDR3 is TGTGCCAGCAGCTTGCTGGACCTTAGCGGGGGGGCGAATACGCAGTATTTT. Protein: CASSLLDLSGGANTQYF.

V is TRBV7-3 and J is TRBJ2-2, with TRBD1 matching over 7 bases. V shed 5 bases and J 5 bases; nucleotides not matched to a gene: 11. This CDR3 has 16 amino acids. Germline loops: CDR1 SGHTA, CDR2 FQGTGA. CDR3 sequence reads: CASSPTAGGITGELFF. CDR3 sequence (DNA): TGTGCCAGCAGCCCGACAGCAGGGGGTATTACCGGGGAGCTGTTTTTT.

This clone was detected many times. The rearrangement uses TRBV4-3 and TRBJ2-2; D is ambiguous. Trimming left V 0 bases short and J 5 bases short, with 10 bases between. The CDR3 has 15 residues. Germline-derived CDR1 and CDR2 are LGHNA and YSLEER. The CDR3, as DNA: TGCGCCAGCAGCCAAGATTCAGGTCCTACCGGGGAGCTGTTTTTT. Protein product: CASSQDSGPTGELFF.

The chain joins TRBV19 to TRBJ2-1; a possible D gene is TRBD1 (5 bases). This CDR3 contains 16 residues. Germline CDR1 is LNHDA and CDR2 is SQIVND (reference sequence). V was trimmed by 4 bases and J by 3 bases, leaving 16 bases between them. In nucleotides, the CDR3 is TGTGCCAGTAGTAAGGGGTCAAACAGAAACTACAATGAGCAGTTCTTC. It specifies CASSKGSNRNYNEQFF.

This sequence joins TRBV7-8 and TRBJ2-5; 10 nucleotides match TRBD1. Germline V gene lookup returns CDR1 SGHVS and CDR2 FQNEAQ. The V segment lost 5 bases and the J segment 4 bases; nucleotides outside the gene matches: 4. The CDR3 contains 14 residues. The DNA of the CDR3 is TGTGCCAGCAGCCGACAGGGGGCAGGAGAGACCCAGTACTTC. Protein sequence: CASSRQGAGETQYF.

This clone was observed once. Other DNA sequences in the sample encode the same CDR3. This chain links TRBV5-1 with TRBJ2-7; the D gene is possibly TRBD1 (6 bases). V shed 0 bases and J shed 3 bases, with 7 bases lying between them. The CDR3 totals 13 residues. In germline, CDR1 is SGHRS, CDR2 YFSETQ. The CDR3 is CASSLGGGYEQYF. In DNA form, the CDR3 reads TGCGCCAGCAGCTTGGGAGGGGGCTACGAGCAGTACTTC.

For the CDR3, the DNA is TGCGCCAGCAGAGTGGGCTATAGCTCCTACAATGAGCAGTTCTTC. Protein product: CASRVGYSSYNEQFF. This sequence joins TRBV10-2 and TRBJ2-1; D remains unclear. The CDR3 covers 15 residues. The ends were cut back, 6 bases at V and 0 bases at J, with 12 bases in the middle. CDR1 WSHSY and CDR2 SAAADI come from the germline V gene.

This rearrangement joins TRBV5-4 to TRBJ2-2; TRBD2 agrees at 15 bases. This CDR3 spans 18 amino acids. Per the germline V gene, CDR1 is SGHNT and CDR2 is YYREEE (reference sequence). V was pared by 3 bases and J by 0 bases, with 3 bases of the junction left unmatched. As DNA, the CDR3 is TGTGCCAGCAGCTCAGGACTAGCGGGGGGGTCGAACACCGGGGAGCTGTTTTTT. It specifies CASSSGLAGGSNTGELFF.